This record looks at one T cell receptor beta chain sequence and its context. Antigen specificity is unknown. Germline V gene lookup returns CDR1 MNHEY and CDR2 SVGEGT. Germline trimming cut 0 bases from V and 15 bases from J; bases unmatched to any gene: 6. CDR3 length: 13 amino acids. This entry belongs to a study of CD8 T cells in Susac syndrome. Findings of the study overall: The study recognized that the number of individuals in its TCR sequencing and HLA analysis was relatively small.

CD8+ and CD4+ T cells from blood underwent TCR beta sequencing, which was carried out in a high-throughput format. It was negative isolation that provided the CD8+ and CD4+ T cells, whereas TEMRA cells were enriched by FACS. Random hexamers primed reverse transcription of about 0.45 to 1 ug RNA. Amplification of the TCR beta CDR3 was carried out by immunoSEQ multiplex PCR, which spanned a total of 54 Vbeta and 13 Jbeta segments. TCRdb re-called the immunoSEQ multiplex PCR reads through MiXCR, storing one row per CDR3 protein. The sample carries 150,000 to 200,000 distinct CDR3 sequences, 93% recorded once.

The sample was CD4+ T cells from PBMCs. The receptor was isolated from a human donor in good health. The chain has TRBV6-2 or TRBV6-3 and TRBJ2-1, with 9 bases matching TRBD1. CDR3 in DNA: TGTGCCAGCAGTTACTCCACCGGGACAGGGACGTTCTTC. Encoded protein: CASSYSTGTGTFF.